These 32 T cell receptor beta chains were all obtained from the same sample, sequenced in a study of T-cell memory formation after mild COVID-19. One entry per CDR3 protein results from TCRdb running MiXCR on the 5' RACE reads. Of tens of thousands of distinct CDR3 sequences listed, approximately 7% are singletons. The sample consisted of PBMCs or a T cell subset sorted from them (not recorded which). These receptors came from an adult who had mild COVID-19 (a few samples of this study predate the infection). Cell type and time point are not known.

This clonotype has at least ten counts. This sequence joins TRBV7-9 and TRBJ2-2, with 10 bases aligning to TRBD2. V dropped 5 bases and J dropped 4; count of bases not matched to a gene: 7. The CDR3 consists of 16 residues. Germline CDR1 SEHNR, CDR2 FQNEAQ (reference sequence). Here the CDR3 DNA reads TGTGCCAGCAGCCCAACGGGACTAGCGTCCACCGGGGAGCTGTTTTTT. Residues: CASSPTGLASTGELFF.

Many counts were recorded for this clonotype. This rearrangement joins TRBV20-1 to TRBJ1-1; D is possibly TRBD1 (5 bases). Trimming stripped 6 bases from V and 1 base from J, with 9 bases between. The CDR3 has 12 residues. Looked up from germline, CDR1 is DFQATT and CDR2 is SNEGSKA (reference sequence). CDR3 residues: CSARDPNTEAFF. In DNA, the CDR3 is TGCAGTGCCCGGGACCCGAACACTGAAGCTTTCTTT.

This clonotype was recorded many times. The chain uses TRBV7-9 and TRBJ1-5; TRBD1 might be the D (5 bases). Per the germline V gene, CDR1 is SEHNR and CDR2 is FQNEAQ (reference sequence). The V and J ends lost 5 bases and 3 bases respectively, with 17 bases between them. CDR3 length: 16 residues. Here the CDR3 DNA reads TGTGCCAGCAGCCATTTTACGGGACTCGTCAATCAGCCCCAGCATTTT. Translation: CASSHFTGLVNQPQHF. Full variable domain (missing parts from reference TRBV7-9 and TRBJ1-5): DTGVSQNPRHKITKRGQNVTFRCDPISEHNRLYWYRQTLGQGPEFLTYFQNEAQLEKSRLLSDRFSAERPKGSFSTLEIQRTEQGDSAMYLCASSHFTGLVNQPQHFGDGTRLSIL.

The chain recombines TRBV14 with TRBJ2-1; TRBD2 aligns across 8 bases. J lost 6 bases, V lost 4 bases, and 8 bases had no gene match. The CDR3 contains 15 residues. Germline values: CDR1 SGHDN, CDR2 FVKESK. CDR3 amino acids: CASSPRTSLGNEQFF. The CDR3 bases are TGTGCCAGCAGCCCCCGGACTAGCCTGGGCAATGAGCAGTTCTTC.

This clonotype was counted between two and nine times. The V call is TRBV5-1, the J call TRBJ2-7, with D perhaps matching TRBD1 (6 bases). The germline V gene has CDR1 SGHRS and CDR2 YFSETQ. The CDR3 length is 14 residues. Trimming shortened V by 4 bases and J by 1 base, and 12 bases separated the two germline ends. CDR3 in amino acids: CASSPTQGSYEQYF. In DNA form, the CDR3 reads TGCGCCAGCAGCCCAACACAGGGTTCCTACGAGCAGTACTTC.

In this sample, this clonotype turned up many times. The chain employs TRBV29-1 and TRBJ2-7, with 9 bases identical to TRBD1. V was clipped by 4 bases and J by 5 bases; unmatched bases: 12. Per the germline V gene, CDR1 is SQVTM and CDR2 is ANQGSEA. CDR3 length: 15 residues. The CDR3 protein is CSVGKTGTGQHEQYF. As DNA, the CDR3 is TGCAGCGTTGGTAAAACCGGGACAGGGCAGCACGAGCAGTACTTC.

The chain couples TRBV25-1 to TRBJ1-4; TRBD1 is a possible D gene (6 bases). Trimming removed 4 bases from V and 6 bases from J, with 15 bases in between. This CDR3 contains 15 residues. CDR1 is MGHDK and CDR2 is SYGVNS in the germline V gene. The CDR3 DNA reads TGTGCCAGCAGTGCGGCGGGGGCTGGCTATGAAAAACTGTTTTTT. Its translation: CASSAAGAGYEKLFF.

There are many counts of this clonotype. The chain combines TRBV7-9 with TRBJ1-4, with D maybe TRBD1 (5 bases). Germline CDR1 reads SEHNR; CDR2 reads FQNEAQ (reference sequence). CDR3 length equals 15 residues. V lost 5 bases to trimming and J lost 2 bases, with 12 bases between them. The CDR3 sequence is CASSRQGNTNEKLFF. The CDR3 DNA reads as TGTGCCAGCAGCCGTCAGGGTAACACTAATGAAAAACTGTTTTTT. Full variable domain (outside the CDR3, taken from reference TRBV7-9 and TRBJ1-4): DTGVSQNPRHKITKRGQNVTFRCDPISEHNRLYWYRQTLGQGPEFLTYFQNEAQLEKSRLLSDRFSAERPKGSFSTLEIQRTEQGDSAMYLCASSRQGNTNEKLFFGSGTQLSVL.

The V call is TRBV18, the J call TRBJ1-4; D is ambiguous. The germline V gene has CDR1 KGHSH and CDR2 LQKENI. The CDR3 totals 13 residues. V shed 6 bases and J shed 5 bases, with 10 bases lying between them. The CDR3 coding sequence is TGTGCCAGCTCCCTTGGTCGGAATGAAAAACTGTTTTTT. Translated: CASSLGRNEKLFF.

The rearrangement joins TRBV5-1 to TRBJ1-3; 7 bases align to TRBD1. The germline V gene encodes CDR1 SGHRS and CDR2 YFSETQ. There are 14 residues in the CDR3. V lost 4 bases and J lost 2; bases outside the gene matches: 3. CDR3 in amino acids: CASSGGTAGNTIYF. The CDR3 DNA follows: TGCGCCAGCAGCGGTGGGACAGCTGGAAACACCATATATTTT.

This clonotype has ten or more counts. The CDR3 DNA reads as TGTGCCAGCAGCCGCACAACAGGAAGTGAAGCTTTCTTT. Translated: CASSRTTGSEAFF. The rearrangement links TRBV5-5 to TRBJ1-1, with a weak D call TRBD1 (5 bases). Germline V CDR1 and CDR2: SGHKS, YYEKEE (reference sequence). CDR3 length equals 13 residues. Trimming shortened V by 4 bases and J by 7 bases, and 14 bases separated the two germline ends.

This clonotype was recorded many times. V is TRBV5-1 and J is TRBJ2-1; possible D gene TRBD2, 5 bases. The CDR3 covers 14 residues. V was pared by 2 bases and J by 3 bases, with 9 bases between. Germline V CDR1 and CDR2: SGHRS, YFSETQ. CDR3 residues: CASSLAEFYNEQFF. CDR3 nucleotide sequence: TGCGCCAGCAGCTTAGCGGAGTTCTACAATGAGCAGTTCTTC.

Only a few counts were recorded for this clonotype. At one of its ends the junction is not consistent with the germline gene, which may arise from a read error. J is TRBJ2-3 and V is TRBV6-5, with a possible D match to TRBD2 (6 bases). The germline V gene encodes CDR1 MNHEY and CDR2 SVGAGI. The CDR3 has 13 amino acids. This CDR3 reads CASSYGWRDRKNF. The CDR3, as DNA: TGTGCCAGCAGTTACGGCTGGCGGGACCGTAAGAATTTT.

The table lists this clonotype with a few counts. The CDR3 region is CASSLRQGVANEKLFF. The CDR3 coding sequence is TGTGCCAGCAGCTTGCGACAGGGGGTGGCTAATGAAAAACTGTTTTTT. The rearrangement joins TRBV7-9 to TRBJ1-4; 9 positions agree with TRBD1. CDR1 is SEHNR, CDR2 FQNEAQ, per germline (reference sequence). The V and J ends lost 3 bases and 3 bases, in that order; junction bases with no gene match: 5. The CDR3 covers 16 residues.

The rearrangement uses TRBV5-4 and TRBJ1-2; 9 bases are shared with TRBD1. The germline CDR1 and CDR2 sequences are SGHNT and YYREEE (reference sequence). After removal of 4 bases from V and 5 bases from J, the junction contained 9 bases not matched to a gene. The CDR3 length is 15 residues. The CDR3 DNA reads TGTGCCAGCAGCGCTATAAGGGACAGGGAGTATGGCTACACCTTC. It codes for CASSAIRDREYGYTF.

The chain carries TRBV12-3 or TRBV12-4 and TRBJ1-6; no reliable D call. V was pared by 6 bases and J by 9 bases, with 9 bases between. The CDR3 contains 12 residues. Here the CDR3 reads CASRRPGSPLHF. As DNA, the CDR3 is TGTGCCAGCAGAAGACCGGGTTCACCCCTCCACTTT.

In its sample, this clonotype was seen many times. This chain connects TRBV5-1 to TRBJ2-1; 11 bases match TRBD2. The germline V gene encodes CDR1 SGHRS and CDR2 YFSETQ. Losses at the gene ends were 4 bases for V and 8 bases for J; bases not matched to a gene: 11. This CDR3 contains 16 residues. For the CDR3, the DNA is TGCGCCAGCAGCCCTCTGACTAGCGGGAATTTGGATGAGCAGTTCTTC. This encodes CASSPLTSGNLDEQFF.

This rearrangement joins TRBV11-2 to TRBJ1-2; D not resolved. V dropped 5 bases and J dropped 1 base, with 8 bases sitting between them. Looked up from germline, CDR1 is SGHAT and CDR2 is FQNNGV. This CDR3 spans 13 amino acids. CDR3 loop: CASSPNSNYGYTF. CDR3 bases: TGTGCCAGCAGCCCAAATAGTAACTATGGCTACACCTTC.

Ten or more counts support this clonotype. Here the CDR3 DNA reads TGTGCCAGCAGTTTGTCCCGACTAGCGGATAACTCCTACGAGCAGTACTTC. It codes for CASSLSRLADNSYEQYF. The chain has TRBV12-3 or TRBV12-4 and TRBJ2-7; 9 bases map to TRBD2. V trimming: 3 bases; J trimming: 0 bases; junction bases outside the gene matches: 9. The CDR3 is made up of 17 amino acids.

J is TRBJ2-3 and V is TRBV5-4, with 10 nucleotides matching TRBD2. The germline V gene encodes CDR1 SGHNT and CDR2 YYREEE (reference sequence). V was pared by 0 bases and J by 4 bases, with 5 bases of the junction left unmatched. CDR3 size: 16 residues. CDR3 amino acids: CASSLGSSGSADTQYF. In nucleotides, the CDR3 is TGTGCCAGCAGCTTGGGGTCTAGCGGGAGCGCAGATACGCAGTATTTT.

Notes on this clonotype: The junction departs from germline at one end; a sequencing error may be responsible. This rearrangement joins TRBV7-8 to TRBJ2-3; D gene ambiguous. From germline, CDR1 is SGHVS and CDR2 FQNEAQ. The CDR3 totals 14 residues. This chain's CDR3 is CASGLTPYTDTQYF. The CDR3, as DNA: TGTGCCAGCGGCTTGACCCCCTACACAGATACGCAGTATTTT.

This clonotype occurred many times. V gene TRBV9 combines with J gene TRBJ1-3, with D unclear. The germline gives CDR1 SGDLS, CDR2 YYNGEE. This CDR3 has 14 residues. Deletions cut 0 bases from V and 4 bases from J, with 8 bases between. The chain's CDR3 is CASSVAAQGNTIYF. The CDR3 DNA reads as TGTGCCAGCAGCGTAGCCGCTCAGGGAAACACCATATATTTT.

This clonotype was detected many times. In DNA, the CDR3 is TGCGCCAGCAGCCATCAGTACTTGAACACTGAAGCTTTCTTT. This encodes CASSHQYLNTEAFF. The V gene is TRBV4-3, the J gene TRBJ1-1; no definite D call. V lost 3 bases, J lost 0 bases, and 8 bases lay in between. Germline loops: CDR1 LGHNA, CDR2 YSLEER. The CDR3 sequence is 14 residues long.

The table lists this clonotype with many counts. The V gene is TRBV4-3, the J gene TRBJ1-2; 11 bases line up with TRBD1. V was clipped by 3 bases and J by 7 bases; unmatched bases: 7. Germline values: CDR1 LGHNA, CDR2 YSLEER. The CDR3 contains 15 residues. Here the CDR3 reads CASSQHGQGAGGYTF. CDR3 coding DNA: TGCGCCAGCAGCCAGCACGGACAGGGGGCGGGTGGCTACACCTTC.

This clonotype was counted between two and nine times. CDR3 protein: CASSRRGSGNTIYF. In DNA, the CDR3 is TGTGCCAGCAGCCGGCGGGGCTCTGGAAACACCATATATTTT. The chain joins TRBV12-3 or TRBV12-4 to TRBJ1-3; D unresolved. The ends were cut back, 6 bases at V and 0 bases at J, with 9 bases in the middle. CDR3 length equals 14 residues.

Many counts were recorded for this clonotype. The chain carries TRBV29-1 and TRBJ1-4; TRBD1 matches 9 bases. With V trimmed by 6 bases and J by 2 bases, 1 base remained unmatched. Germline CDR1 reads SQVTM; CDR2 reads ANQGSEA. This CDR3 comprises 13 residues. The CDR3 coding sequence is TGCAGCGTGGGGACAGGGACTAATGAAAAACTGTTTTTT. This gives the protein CSVGTGTNEKLFF. The complete variable domain, with remaining parts taken from reference TRBV29-1 and TRBJ1-4, reads SAVISQKPSRDICQRGTSLTIQCQVDSQVTMMFWYRQQPGQSLTLIATANQGSEATYESGFVIDKFPISRPNLTFSTLTVSNMSPEDSSIYLCSVGTGTNEKLFFGSGTQLSVL.

This clonotype has just a few counts. This rearrangement joins TRBV2 to TRBJ2-2; D is undetermined. Germline CDR1 SNHLY, CDR2 FYNNEI. The CDR3 is 15 amino acids. Deletions cut 2 bases from V and 0 bases from J, with 7 bases between. CDR3 bases: TGTGCCAGCAGTGAAACCCCTGCGAACACCGGGGAGCTGTTTTTT. It codes for CASSETPANTGELFF.

This clonotype came up many times. The rearrangement uses TRBV5-1 and TRBJ2-5; 10 bases map to TRBD2. The CDR3 is made up of 16 amino acids. Germline V lookup: CDR1 SGHRS, CDR2 YFSETQ. The ends lost 7 bases at V and 5 bases at J; junction bases unmatched: 14. The CDR3 is CASWRGLLAGEETQYF. In DNA form, the CDR3 reads TGCGCCAGCTGGAGGGGGCTCCTAGCGGGGGAGGAGACCCAGTACTTC.

This clonotype came up once. A clone one base away is much larger, so this may be a read error. This sequence joins TRBV7-9 and TRBJ1-1; D uncertain. This CDR3 spans 14 amino acids. Germline V gene lookup returns CDR1 SEHNR and CDR2 FQNEAQ (reference sequence). In DNA form, the CDR3 reads TGTGCCTGCAGCTTAGGGAACAGTGCCACTGAAGCTTTCTTT. Translating it yields CACSLGNSATEAFF.

This clonotype was counted many times. The J gene is TRBJ2-3, the V gene TRBV5-4, with D uncertain. CDR1 and CDR2 from the germline V gene are SGHNT and YYREEE (reference sequence). This CDR3 contains 16 residues. V shed 0 bases and J shed 2 bases, with 13 bases lying between them. The CDR3 is CASSLGTPRTTDTQYF. The CDR3, as DNA: TGTGCCAGCAGCTTGGGGACCCCACGAACCACAGATACGCAGTATTTT.

The table lists this clonotype with many counts. This chain links TRBV7-9 with TRBJ1-2, with TRBD1 identical over 8 bases. CDR1 and CDR2 from the germline V gene are SEHNR and FQNEAQ (reference sequence). CDR3 size: 14 residues. V shed 5 bases, J shed 1 base, and the junction held 3 bases outside the gene matches. In DNA, the CDR3 is TGTGCCAGCAGCCAGACAGGGGATAACTATGGCTACACCTTC. This codes for CASSQTGDNYGYTF.

This clonotype was counted at least ten times. Here the CDR3 reads CASSPRPGTGSYEQYF. In nucleotides, the CDR3 is TGTGCCAGCAGCCCCCGTCCCGGGACAGGTTCCTACGAGCAGTACTTC. This chain joins TRBV7-2 and TRBJ2-7, with 8 bases lining up with TRBD1. CDR1 is SGHTA, CDR2 FQGNSA, per germline. The CDR3 contains 16 residues. Trimming at V came to 5 bases and at J to 1 base, leaving 10 bases not matched to a gene.